This TCR beta chain was retrieved from a study of T cells in Graves' hyperthyroidism and ophthalmopathy. Between the trimmed V and J ends, which lost 2 bases and 0 bases, there was a span of 16 bases. Germline assignment: CDR1 DFQATT and CDR2 SNEGSKA (reference sequence). The CDR3 runs to 17 residues. This clonotype was seen many times. Amplification targeted TCR beta CDR3 regions from RNA transcripts. Researchers ran a first-round RT-PCR on the TCR CDR3 using the HTBI primer set. TCRdb re-called the multiplex PCR reads with MiXCR, one entry per CDR3 protein. The table lists about 350,000 distinct CDR3 sequences, around 15% of them singletons. Duration under 3 months, a NOSPECS grade of at least 4, and a Clinical Activity Score of at least 3 characterized the ophthalmopathy patients.

This receptor was identified in a woman in her sixties with Graves' ophthalmopathy. Sequencing was done on a sample of blood. The rearrangement uses TRBV20-1 and TRBJ2-2; weak D call: TRBD1 (6 bases). The CDR3 sequence: CSARRWTVRTNTGELFF. For the CDR3, the DNA is TGCAGTGCTAGACGTTGGACAGTTCGAACGAACACCGGGGAGCTGTTTTTT.